This T cell receptor (beta chain) is from a study of CD8+CD57+ T cells in acquired aplastic anemia. Study as a whole: DNA recovered from sorted CD4+ and CD8+ cells had a mean of approximately 3.2 ug.

Germline V gene sequence: CDR1 MNHEY, CDR2 SMNVEV (reference sequence). With 8 bases removed from V and 5 bases from J, the gap between germline ends came to 15 bases. The length of the CDR3 is 13 residues. TCR beta VDJ and CDR3 profiles were obtained from a genomic DNA template. TCRdb reprocessed the reads with MiXCR, giving one entry per CDR3 protein. The table includes around 79,000 distinct CDR3 sequences, around 70% detected once. For sequencing, patients were chosen who had shown expansion of CD8+CD57+ cells by flow cytometry. The sequence came from a human donor with aplastic anemia. Sequencing used sorted CD4+, CD8+, or CD8+CD57+ T cells (not recorded which) from PBMCs. The chain links TRBV27 to TRBJ1-1; a possible D gene is TRBD1 (5 bases). The CDR3 region has the DNA TGTGCCAGCTCCCGGGGCCCCATAACTGAAGCTTTCTTT. Protein product: CASSRGPITEAFF.